In its sample, the clone carrying this TCR beta chain was seen many times. The germline V gene encodes CDR1 MDHEN and CDR2 SYDVKM. Trimming left V 5 bases short and J 4 bases short, with 18 bases between. The CDR3 sequence is 15 residues long. This record belongs to a study of Graves' ophthalmopathy and Graves' hyperthyroidism. The sequenced template was RNA, covering the TCR beta CDR3 region. HTBI primers were employed in first-round RT-PCR, then a second-round multiplex PCR followed. TCRdb fed the multiplex PCR reads into MiXCR, producing one record per CDR3 protein. The sample includes 300,000 to 350,000 distinct CDR3 sequences, about a sixth of them seen just once. With a duration under 3 months, ophthalmopathy in the donors showed moderate-to-severe activity, CAS ≥3 and NOSPECS ≥4.

The specimen sequenced was peripheral blood. This sequence was found in an adult man with Graves' ophthalmopathy. The chain recombines TRBV28 with TRBJ2-7, with D perhaps given as TRBD1 or TRBD2 (6 bases each). The DNA of the CDR3 is TGTGCCAGCAGTCCACTGGGGGGCCGGGGGTACGAGCAGTACTTC. As protein: CASSPLGGRGYEQYF.